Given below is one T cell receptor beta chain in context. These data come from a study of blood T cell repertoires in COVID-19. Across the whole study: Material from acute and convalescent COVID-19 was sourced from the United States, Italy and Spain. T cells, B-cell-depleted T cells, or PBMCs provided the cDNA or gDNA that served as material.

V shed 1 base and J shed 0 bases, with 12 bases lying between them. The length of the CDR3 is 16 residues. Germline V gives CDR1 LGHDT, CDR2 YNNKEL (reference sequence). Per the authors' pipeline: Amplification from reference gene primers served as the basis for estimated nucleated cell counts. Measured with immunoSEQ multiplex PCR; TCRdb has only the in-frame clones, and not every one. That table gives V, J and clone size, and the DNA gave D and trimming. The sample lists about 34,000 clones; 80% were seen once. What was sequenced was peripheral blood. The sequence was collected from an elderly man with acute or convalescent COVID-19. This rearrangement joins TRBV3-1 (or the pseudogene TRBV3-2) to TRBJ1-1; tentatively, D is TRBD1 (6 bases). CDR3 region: CASSQASWTVNTEAFF. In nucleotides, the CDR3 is TGTGCCAGCAGCCAAGCCTCATGGACAGTGAACACTGAAGCTTTCTTT.